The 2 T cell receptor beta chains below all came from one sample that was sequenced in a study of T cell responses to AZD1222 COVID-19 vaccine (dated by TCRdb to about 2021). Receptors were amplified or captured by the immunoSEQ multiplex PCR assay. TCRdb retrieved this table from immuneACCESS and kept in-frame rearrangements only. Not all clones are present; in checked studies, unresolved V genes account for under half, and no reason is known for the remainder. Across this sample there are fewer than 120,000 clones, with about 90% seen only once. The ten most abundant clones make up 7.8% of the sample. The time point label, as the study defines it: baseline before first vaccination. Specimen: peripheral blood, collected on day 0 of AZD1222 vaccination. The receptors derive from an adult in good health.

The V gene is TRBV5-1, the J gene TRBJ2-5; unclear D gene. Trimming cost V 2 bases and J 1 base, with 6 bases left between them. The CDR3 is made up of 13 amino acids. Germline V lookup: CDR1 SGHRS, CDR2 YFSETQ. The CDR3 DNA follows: TGCGCCAGCAGCTTTAACGGCCAAGAGACCCAGTACTTC. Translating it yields CASSFNGQETQYF.

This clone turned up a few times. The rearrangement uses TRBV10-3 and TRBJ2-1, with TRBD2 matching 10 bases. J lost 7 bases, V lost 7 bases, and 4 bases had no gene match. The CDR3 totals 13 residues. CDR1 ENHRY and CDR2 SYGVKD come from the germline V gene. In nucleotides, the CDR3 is TGTGCCATCACCGGGACTAGCGCTAATGAGCAGTTCTTC. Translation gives CAITGTSANEQFF.